The 9 T cell receptor beta chains listed next were all sequenced from one sample in a study of T cell repertoires and HLA-DP antigens. Clones were read by immunoSEQ multiplex PCR, and TCRdb kept only the in-frame ones, dropping some. Among around 100,000 clones listed, nearly 95% were seen once. These receptors have no known antigen. The material sequenced was CD4+ T cells from PBMCs. The source of these receptors is a woman aged 18-29 years in good health and CMV-seronegative.

The chain is built from TRBV15 and TRBJ1-1, with TRBD1 identical over 8 bases. Germline V gene lookup returns CDR1 LNHNV and CDR2 YYDKDF (reference sequence). After removal of 5 bases from V and 12 bases from J, the junction contained 14 bases not matched to a gene. CDR3 length: 14 residues. DNA for the CDR3: TGTGCCACCAGCTTAGACAGGGGTAGTCTTGATTCTTTCTTT. This encodes CATSLDRGSLDSFF.

The gene calls are TRBV5-1 and TRBJ2-2, with D unclear. This CDR3 contains 15 residues. With 1 base removed from V and 0 bases from J, the gap between germline ends came to 7 bases. Per the germline V gene, CDR1 is SGHRS and CDR2 is YFSETQ. The DNA of the CDR3 is TGCGCCAGCAGCTTGATCCAGACGAACACCGGGGAGCTGTTTTTT. It translates to CASSLIQTNTGELFF.

The V and J genes are TRBV18 and TRBJ1-4; TRBD1 aligns across 7 bases. Germline V gene data show CDR1 as KGHSH and CDR2 as LQKENI. The CDR3 runs to 14 residues. The junction had 9 bases not matched to a gene; V was cut back by 6 bases and J by 8 bases. CDR3 sequence reads: CASSPTGNQEKLFF. Here the CDR3 DNA reads TGTGCCAGCTCGCCGACAGGGAACCAGGAAAAACTGTTTTTT.

The gene calls are TRBV5-6 and TRBJ1-6, with 8 nucleotides matching TRBD1. After removal of 0 bases from V and 7 bases from J, the junction contained 6 bases not matched to a gene. Germline V gives CDR1 SGHDT, CDR2 YYEEEE. There are 16 residues in the CDR3. CDR3 nucleotides: TGTGCCAGCAGCTTGGGACAGGGGAGTGGAAATTCACCCCTCCACTTT. Translating it yields CASSLGQGSGNSPLHF.

The chain couples TRBV5-5 to TRBJ1-1; possible D gene TRBD1, 5 bases. V shed 6 bases and J shed 0 bases, with 9 bases lying between them. This CDR3 is built from 13 residues. CDR1 is SGHKS and CDR2 is YYEKEE in the germline V gene (reference sequence). The chain's CDR3 is CASKGTLNTEAFF. CDR3 bases: TGTGCCAGCAAGGGGACCTTGAACACTGAAGCTTTCTTT.

The V call is TRBV11-2, the J call TRBJ1-3; D perhaps matches TRBD1 (6 bases). V was pared by 7 bases and J by 0 bases, with 16 bases between. This CDR3 comprises 16 residues. The germline gives CDR1 SGHAT, CDR2 FQNNGV. The CDR3 nucleotides read TGTGCCAGCACCCGGCTCGGACAGTTCTCTGGAAACACCATATATTTT. Its translation: CASTRLGQFSGNTIYF. Full variable domain (rest looked up from reference TRBV11-2 and TRBJ1-3): EAGVAQSPRYKIIEKRQSVAFWCNPISGHATLYWYQQILGQGPKLLIQFQNNGVVDDSQLPKDRFSAERLKGVDSTLKIQPAKLEDSAVYLCASTRLGQFSGNTIYFGEGSWLTVV.

The chain joins TRBV7-3 to TRBJ2-2; D unclear. This CDR3 region has 15 residues. V gave up 5 bases and J gave up 1 base, with 11 bases separating them. Germline V gives CDR1 SGHTA, CDR2 FQGTGA. The CDR3: CASSPGSLNTGELFF. DNA for the CDR3: TGTGCCAGCAGCCCCGGAAGTTTGAACACCGGGGAGCTGTTTTTT.

The chain is built from TRBV6-5 and TRBJ2-2; D call uncertain. The CDR3 runs to 13 residues. V was clipped by 7 bases and J by 6 bases, with 12 bases between them. Germline assignment: CDR1 MNHEY and CDR2 SVGAGI. The CDR3 sequence: CASKQLVAGELFF. CDR3 DNA: TGTGCCAGCAAACAGCTAGTAGCCGGGGAGCTGTTTTTT.

This sequence joins TRBV30 and TRBJ2-2; unclear D gene. Germline V gene data show CDR1 as GTSNPN and CDR2 as SVGIG (reference sequence). Trimming removed 0 bases from V and 0 bases from J, with 5 bases in between. The CDR3 has 14 residues. The CDR3 reads CAWSVLPNTGELFF. Here the CDR3 DNA reads TGTGCCTGGAGTGTACTACCGAACACCGGGGAGCTGTTTTTT.